A selection of T cell receptor beta chains follows, all from one sample in a study of T cells in narcolepsy. Libraries were prepared by immunoSEQ multiplex PCR; TCRdb keeps only in-frame clonotypes and omits some of them. Of fewer than 35,000 clones listed, roughly four fifths were seen once; the top ten hold 2.6%. Input material: CD45RA- memory CD4+ T cells from PBMCs. The receptor set was obtained from a human donor with narcolepsy. Both conserved end residues are part of each CDR3. A D gene is named only where the DNA matches it firmly. Some rows mark clone size as missing; the rest say once, few, many or name a class of expanded clone.

abundance,j_gene,v_gene,d_gene,CDR3aa,CDR3nt
-,TRBJ2-5,TRBV11-3,TRBD1,CASSLSPGQGWETQYF,TGTGCCAGCAGCTTATCGCCGGGACAGGGGTGGGAGACCCAGTACTTC
-,TRBJ1-2,TRBV5-4,-,CASSTRTLANYGYTF,TGTGCCAGCAGTACTAGGACGTTAGCTAACTATGGCTACACCTTC
few,TRBJ2-3,TRBV7-2,TRBD2,CASSSTSGGATSTDTQYF,TGTGCCAGCAGCTCGACTAGCGGGGGGGCTACGAGCACAGATACGCAGTATTTT
once,TRBJ2-2,TRBV7-3,-,CASSPLGANTGELFF,TGTGCCAGCAGCCCGCTGGGGGCGAACACCGGGGAGCTGTTTTTT
once,TRBJ1-1,TRBV7-6,-,CASSLGQGNTEAFF,TGTGCCAGCAGCTTAGGTCAGGGCAACACTGAAGCTTTCTTT
-,TRBJ2-4,TRBV19,-,CASSTPSRSAKNIQYF,TGTGCCAGTAGTACCCCGAGCCGTAGCGCCAAAAACATTCAGTACTTC
-,TRBJ1-1,TRBV11-3,-,CASSADGGTEAFF,TGTGCCAGCAGTGCTGACGGAGGCACTGAAGCTTTCTTT
-,TRBJ1-2,TRBV30,-,CAWSPIRGYTF,TGTGCCTGGAGTCCCATCCGGGGCTACACCTTC
-,TRBJ1-1,TRBV6-1,-,CASSEGTANTEAFF,TGTGCCAGCAGTGAAGGGACAGCGAACACTGAAGCTTTCTTT
few,TRBJ1-1,TRBV7-2,TRBD1,CASSGKGQSVAEAFF,TGTGCCAGCAGCGGAAAGGGACAGTCCGTTGCTGAAGCTTTCTTT
once,TRBJ2-6,TRBV19,-,CASRLGTSGANVLTF,TGTGCCAGTAGATTAGGGACTTCTGGGGCCAACGTCCTGACTTTC
-,TRBJ1-1,TRBV18,-,CASSPGGGNTEAFF,TGTGCCAGCTCACCGGGTGGGGGGAACACTGAAGCTTTCTTT
-,TRBJ1-2,TRBV7-2,-,CASSPVSYGYTF,TGTGCCAGCAGCCCAGTGAGCTATGGCTACACCTTC
-,TRBJ2-2,TRBV7-3,TRBD2,CASSRLAGASNTGELFF,TGTGCCAGCAGCCGACTAGCGGGGGCTTCGAACACCGGGGAGCTGTTTTTT
once,TRBJ1-6,TRBV9,-,CASSANYRDGVSPLHF,TGTGCCAGCAGCGCAAACTACAGGGACGGCGTATCACCCCTCCACTTT
-,TRBJ2-7,TRBV5-6,TRBD1,CASSLPRDRSSYEQYF,TGTGCCAGCAGCTTGCCCCGGGACAGGAGCTCCTACGAGCAGTACTTC
-,TRBJ2-1,TRBV10-3,TRBD2,CAISGGREENEQFF,TGTGCCATCAGTGGGGGGAGGGAGGAGAATGAGCAGTTCTTC
-,TRBJ1-1,TRBV2,-,CASSVVPNRDGEAFF,TGTGCCAGCAGTGTGGTCCCCAACCGGGACGGTGAAGCTTTCTTT
-,TRBJ2-2,TRBV6-1,TRBD2,CASRPAAGGTGELFF,TGTGCCAGCAGGCCAGCCGCGGGGGGCACCGGGGAGCTGTTTTTT
-,TRBJ1-1,TRBV9,TRBD1,CASSVLDRGTEAFF,TGTGCCAGCAGCGTACTGGACAGGGGCACTGAAGCTTTCTTT
-,TRBJ2-7,TRBV19,-,CASSIRVPYEQYF,TGTGCCAGTAGTATTCGAGTGCCGTACGAGCAGTACTTC
-,TRBJ1-1,TRBV11-2,-,CASSLELPLEAFF,TGTGCCAGCAGCTTAGAACTCCCTTTGGAGGCTTTCTTT
-,TRBJ2-1,TRBV2,TRBD2,CASSVSGGAGEQFF,TGTGCCAGCAGTGTTAGCGGGGGGGCTGGCGAGCAGTTCTTC
-,TRBJ2-3,TRBV5-1,TRBD2,CASSQGGSDTQYF,TGCGCCAGCAGCCAGGGAGGGTCAGATACGCAGTATTTT
-,TRBJ2-3,TRBV4-2,TRBD2,CASSVSGGVSSDTQYF,TGTGCCAGCAGCGTGAGCGGGGGGGTATCCTCAGATACGCAGTATTTT
-,TRBJ1-6,TRBV19,TRBD1,CASSSTSGTGNSPLHF,TGTGCCAGTAGTTCGACCTCCGGGACAGGGAATTCACCCCTCCACTTT
few,TRBJ1-3,TRBV9,-,CASSVGSLSGAGNTIYF,TGTGCCAGCAGCGTAGGTTCATTATCGGGTGCCGGAAACACCATATATTTT